Listed below are T cell receptor beta chains from one sample, sequenced in a study of T cells in Graves' hyperthyroidism and ophthalmopathy. Each CDR3 protein is one row after TCRdb ran MiXCR on the multiplex PCR reads. This sample yields under 800,000 distinct CDR3 sequences, of which 14% are seen a single time; around 9.6% belongs to the top ten. The sequencing sample was made of blood. The receptors stem from a woman aged 18-29 years with Graves' hyperthyroidism. Both conserved end residues are part of each CDR3. The D gene is left open where the match is weak. Clone size, where shown, is once, few, many, or a class for clones that have expanded.

V gene	J gene	clone size	D gene	CDR3 DNA	CDR3 protein
TRBV27	TRBJ1-1	few	-	TGTGCCAGCAGCCAAGGATTGCGCTTGAACACTGAAGCTTTCTTT	CASSQGLRLNTEAFF
TRBV2	TRBJ1-1	many	-	TGTGCCAGCACTCCACTCGGGGCGATGAACACTGAAGCTTTCTTT	CASTPLGAMNTEAFF
TRBV15	TRBJ1-1	few	TRBD1	TGTGCCACCAGCAGAGTTCAGGAGACAGGGAGACCTGAAGCTTTCTTT	CATSRVQETGRPEAFF
TRBV27	TRBJ1-2	many	-	TGTGCCAGCACCCCAGACGTGGCAGGCTACTATGGCTACACCTTC	CASTPDVAGYYGYTF
TRBV25-1	TRBJ1-6	-	-	TGTGCCAGCAGGAGAGGCAGCGACGGCCCCCTCCACTTT	CASRRGSDGPLHF
TRBV19	TRBJ2-5	few	-	TGTGCCAGTAGTATAGAGGGGCGAGAGACCCAGTACTTC	CASSIEGRETQYF
TRBV6-1	TRBJ1-1	many	-	TGTGCCAGCAGTACCGGGACTTACTACACTGAAGCTTTCTTT	CASSTGTYYTEAFF
TRBV28	TRBJ2-6	many	-	TGTGCCAGCAGTTTCTCTGGGGCCAACGTCCTGACTTTC	CASSFSGANVLTF
TRBV12-3/TRBV12-4	TRBJ1-2	few	-	TGTGCCAGCAGTTCCAGTCGTCGCCGGGGACGCGGCTACACCTTC	CASSSSRRRGRGYTF
TRBV4-3	TRBJ1-2	few	TRBD1	TGCGCCAGCAGCCAAGAAGGGGGACAGGGCGCGTCAGTTTGGGGCTACACCTTC	CASSQEGGQGASVWGYTF
TRBV14	TRBJ2-7	few	-	TGTGCCAGCACCACGAGCTCCTACGAGCAGTACTTC	CASTTSSYEQYF
TRBV20-1	TRBJ2-5	-	-	TGCAGTGCTAGAGATGCCTCTAGGTCTAGTAGGGAAGAGACCCAGTACTTC	CSARDASRSSREETQYF
TRBV20-1	TRBJ1-1	many	-	TGCAGTGCTATTCAAGGGAGCTGGAACACTGAAGCTTTCTTT	CSAIQGSWNTEAFF
TRBV7-2	TRBJ2-1	many	TRBD2	TGTGCCAGCAGCTTGGTAGCGGGAGTAGGGGAGCAGTTCTTC	CASSLVAGVGEQFF
TRBV19	TRBJ2-7	many	-	TGTGCCAGTAGTATAGGTCGAGGGGGTTACGAGCAGTACTTC	CASSIGRGGYEQYF
TRBV30	TRBJ1-4	many	TRBD1	TGTGCCTGGAGTGGGGGGACAGTCCATGAAAAACTGTTTTTT	CAWSGGTVHEKLFF
TRBV7-2	TRBJ2-1	few	TRBD2	TGTGCCAGCAGCCCCCCCCCGGGGAGGGCCTTTAATGAGCAGTTCTTC	CASSPPPGRAFNEQFF
TRBV6-1	TRBJ1-1	few	TRBD1	TGTGCCAGCACTCGTCGTGGGACAGGGGCCGAACTGGTGAGGACTGAAGCTTTCTTT	CASTRRGTGAELVRTEAFF
TRBV20-1	TRBJ2-7	few	TRBD2	TGCAGTGCCTTAGAGCGGGGCAGACACTACGAGCAGTACTTC	CSALERGRHYEQYF
TRBV19	TRBJ1-3	few	-	TGTGCCAGTACCCGTGGACAGTTTACTGGAAACACCATATATTTT	CASTRGQFTGNTIYF
TRBV18	TRBJ2-1	-	TRBD2	TGTGCCAGCTCCGATCCGGGACTAGCGATGATCCATGAGCAGTTCTTC	CASSDPGLAMIHEQFF
TRBV2	TRBJ2-7	many	TRBD1	TGTGCCAGCAGTTCCTACAGGGGGCCACCGAACAACGAGCAGTACTTC	CASSSYRGPPNNEQYF
TRBV12-3/TRBV12-4	TRBJ2-3	many	-	TGTGCCAGCAGTCCCGATGAGGGCCTCACAGATACGCAGTATTTT	CASSPDEGLTDTQYF
TRBV20-1	TRBJ1-2	few	TRBD1	TGCAGTGCTAGAGTAAGGAGACAGGGGGCAGCGGACTATGGCTACACCTTC	CSARVRRQGAADYGYTF
TRBV9	TRBJ2-3	many	-	TGTGCCAGCAGCGTGGGACCCACAGATACGCAGTATTTT	CASSVGPTDTQYF
TRBV6-5	TRBJ1-1	once	-	TGTGCCAGCAGTTCCGTATGGACCGAAGCTTTCTTT	CASSSVWTEAFF
TRBV7-9	TRBJ2-2	many	TRBD1	TGTGCCAGCAGCTTAACGGGACAGGGGGCCACCGGGGAGCTGTTTTTT	CASSLTGQGATGELFF
TRBV19	TRBJ1-5	many	-	TGTGCCAGTAGTTTTCGAAGATCGGGGAGCAATCAGCCCCAGCATTTT	CASSFRRSGSNQPQHF
TRBV28	TRBJ2-5	many	TRBD2	TGTGCCAGCAGCCTTACTAGCGGGGGCCAAGAGACCCAGTACTTC	CASSLTSGGQETQYF
TRBV5-6	TRBJ1-1	many	TRBD1	TGTGCCAGCAGCGGAGAAGGGGGCGCGTTGGGGACTGAAGCTTTCTTT	CASSGEGGALGTEAFF
TRBV20-1	TRBJ2-1	many	-	TGCAGTGCTAGAGCAGACCGCAATGAGCAGTTCTTC	CSARADRNEQFF
TRBV3-1	TRBJ2-5	many	-	TGTGCCAGCAGCCAAGGAGGGGAGACCCAGTACTTC	CASSQGGETQYF
TRBV6-1	TRBJ2-1	many	-	TGTGCCAGCAGCTACCGTGGCGACTTGGCCTACAATGAGCAGTTCTTC	CASSYRGDLAYNEQFF
TRBV3-1	TRBJ2-7	many	-	TGTGCCAGCAGCCAAGAGGCCAACCTGGGCTCCGAGCAGTACTTC	CASSQEANLGSEQYF
TRBV29-1	TRBJ2-5	-	-	TGCAGCGTTGTCCGGGACCGAGAGACCCAGTACTTC	CSVVRDRETQYF
TRBV2	TRBJ1-4	many	-	TGTGCCAGCAGTGGACCAGGGGTGGACGGGGAAAAACTGTTTTTT	CASSGPGVDGEKLFF
TRBV5-1	TRBJ1-1	few	TRBD1	TGCGCCAGCAGCTTTCCGGGACAGGGACCTATTAACACTGAAGCTTTCTTT	CASSFPGQGPINTEAFF